A selection of T cell receptor gamma chains follows, all from one sample in a study of Vδ1+ human thymocytes. TCRdb re-called clones from the multiplex PCR reads using CATT. Here the sample spans over 5,500 gamma-chain clones, roughly 40% being singletons. The sample comprised Vdelta1+ gamma-delta thymocytes from the thymus. These receptors were obtained from a boy under two years old who had congenital heart surgery. The CDR3 runs from the conserved cysteine through the conserved F or W. Rows may omit the clone size; those that give it use once, few, many or a size class.

clone_size j_call v_call cdr3_nt cdr3_aa
NA TRGJ1/TRGJ2 TRGV8 TGTGCCACCTGGGACCTCTATTATTATAAGAAACTCTTT CATWDLYYYKKLF
few TRGJ1/TRGJ2 TRGV3 TGTGCCACCTGGGACAGGCCCGTTAAATATTATAAGAAACTCTTT CATWDRPVKYYKKLF
few TRGJ1/TRGJ2 TRGV3 TGTGCCACCTGGGACAGGCCATTCGAGAAACTCTTT CATWDRPFEKLF
NA TRGJ1/TRGJ2 TRGV5 TGTGCCACCTGGGACTCCTTTCATAAGAAACTATTT CATWDSFHKKLF
few TRGJP2 TRGV9 TGTGCCTTGTGGGAGGTGGGAGATTGGATCAAGACGTTT CALWEVGDWIKTF
few TRGJP2 TRGV2 TGTGCCACCTGGGACGGGTCTCGGGTTTGGATCAAGACGTTT CATWDGSRVWIKTF
few TRGJ1/TRGJ2 TRGV5 TGTGCCACCTGGGACCCCCTTTATTATAAGAAACTCTTT CATWDPLYYKKLF
few TRGJ1/TRGJ2 TRGV9 TGTGCCTTGTGGGAGCTCTCTTATTATAAGAAACTCTTT CALWELSYYKKLF
NA TRGJ1/TRGJ2 TRGV4 TGTGCCACCTGGGATGGGCCCTTAGATTATTATAAGAAACTCTTT CATWDGPLDYYKKLF
NA TRGJP1 TRGV4 TGTGCCACCTGGGATGGGCCAGAGGGTACCACTGGTTGGTTCAAGATATTT CATWDGPEGTTGWFKIF
NA TRGJ1/TRGJ2 TRGV4 TGTGCCACCTGGGATGGGGGGTATAAGAAACTCTTT CATWDGGYKKLF
few TRGJ1/TRGJ2 TRGV3 TGTGCCACCTGGGACAGGCCTTTGCGGTATAAGAAACTCTTT CATWDRPLRYKKLF
few TRGJ1/TRGJ2 TRGV5 TGTGCCACCTGGGACAGGCCTAGGAAGAAACTCTTT CATWDRPRKKLF
NA TRGJ1/TRGJ2 TRGV3 TGTGCCACCTGGGACAGACCTGGATATTATAAGAAACTCTTT CATWDRPGYYKKLF
NA TRGJ1/TRGJ2 TRGV9 TGTGCCTTGTGGGAGTCGAAACGTGTATATTATAAGAAACTCTTT CALWESKRVYYKKLF
few TRGJ1/TRGJ2 TRGV3 TGTGCCACCTGGGATACTTATTATAAGAAACTCTTT CATWDTYYKKLF
NA TRGJ1/TRGJ2 TRGV3 TGTGCCACCTGTGACAGGCCCGGGCATTATAAGAAACTCTTT CATCDRPGHYKKLF
NA TRGJ1/TRGJ2 TRGV3 TGTGCCACCTGGGACATTTATAAGAAACTCTTT CATWDIYKKLF
NA TRGJ1/TRGJ2 TRGV4 TGTGCCACCTGGGATGGGCCTAATTGGAGTAGGAAACTCTTT CATWDGPNWSRKLF
NA TRGJ1/TRGJ2 TRGV3 TGTGCCACCTGGGACAGTGTACGGTGGAATTATTATAAGAAACTCTTT CATWDSVRWNYYKKLF
few TRGJ1/TRGJ2 TRGV3 TGTGCCACCTGGGACTCGAATTATTATAAGAAACTCTTT CATWDSNYYKKLF
NA TRGJ1/TRGJ2 TRGV9 TGTGCCTTGTGGGAGGTGGATGATCCCAAGAAACTCTTT CALWEVDDPKKLF
few TRGJ1/TRGJ2 TRGV4 TGTGCCACCTGGGATGAGGATACGAAAATATTT CATWDEDTKIF
few TRGJ1/TRGJ2 TRGV3 TGTGCCACCTGGGACAGGCCGGGGGGACATTATAAGAAACTCTTT CATWDRPGGHYKKLF
NA TRGJ1/TRGJ2 TRGV9 TGTGCCTTGTGGGAGCCACTGAATTATTATAAGAAACTCTTT CALWEPLNYYKKLF
NA TRGJ1/TRGJ2 TRGV4 TGTGCCACCTGGGATGGGCCCCTTAAGAAACTCTTT CATWDGPLKKLF
NA TRGJ1/TRGJ2 TRGV9 TGTGCCTTGTGGGAGCACGCCTTTTATTATAAGAAACTCTTT CALWEHAFYYKKLF
few TRGJ1/TRGJ2 TRGV9 TGTGCCTTGTGGGAGGTGGAGTATAAGAAACTCTTT CALWEVEYKKLF
medium-sized TRGJ1/TRGJ2 TRGV9 TGTGCCTTGTGGGAGGTGCCGACCGGCAAGAAACTCTTT CALWEVPTGKKLF
few TRGJ1/TRGJ2 TRGV2 TGTGCCACCTGGGACGGGCCTAAGGGTGGTTATTATAAGAAACTCTTT CATWDGPKGGYYKKLF
few TRGJ1/TRGJ2 TRGV9 TGTGCCTTGTGGGAGGTGAAGGAATATAAGAAACTCTTT CALWEVKEYKKLF
few TRGJ1/TRGJ2 TRGV4 TGTGCCACCTGGGAGGGGCGGGTATATTATAAGAAACTCTTT CATWEGRVYYKKLF
few TRGJ1/TRGJ2 TRGV4 TGTGCCACCTGGGATGGGGGCAGGAAACTCTTT CATWDGGRKLF
NA TRGJP2 TRGV9 TGTGCCTTGTGGGGACGATATAGTAGTGATTGGATCAAGACGTTT CALWGRYSSDWIKTF
few TRGJ1/TRGJ2 TRGV4 TGTGCCACCTGGGACATGGGGGATTATAAGAAACTCTTT CATWDMGDYKKLF
few TRGJ1/TRGJ2 TRGV4 TGTGCCACCTGGGATCAAATTTATTATAAGAAACTCTTT CATWDQIYYKKLF
few TRGJ1/TRGJ2 TRGV9 TGTGCCTTGTGGGTTAATTATAAGAAACTCTTT CALWVNYKKLF
NA TRGJ1/TRGJ2 TRGV9 TGTGCCTTGTCGGTCCCTTATAAGAAACTCTTT CALSVPYKKLF
NA TRGJ1/TRGJ2 TRGV4 TGTGCCACCTGGGATGGGCCGGATTATAAGAAACTCTTT CATWDGPDYKKLF
few TRGJP2 TRGV9 TGTGCCTTGTGGGAGGATGGTTGGATCAAGACGTTT CALWEDGWIKTF
NA TRGJ1/TRGJ2 TRGV5 TGTGCCACCTGGGACAGGCCTGGTTATTATAAGAAACTCTTT CATWDRPGYYKKLF
few TRGJ1/TRGJ2 TRGV3 TGTGCCACCTGGGACGGGGCTTTAAGCTATAAGAAACTCTTT CATWDGALSYKKLF
NA TRGJ1/TRGJ2 TRGV9 TGTGCCTTGTGGGAGGGCCCATATTATAAGAAACTCTTT CALWEGPYYKKLF